Listed below are T cell receptor beta chains from one sample, sequenced in a study of T cell changes during pregnancy in multiple sclerosis. Measured with immunoSEQ multiplex PCR; TCRdb has only the in-frame clones, and not every one. The profile shows about 75,000 clones, 85% to 95% of them singletons. The sample here was CD4+ T cells from peripheral blood mononuclear cells, taken before pregnancy. The receptors come from a female donor with multiple sclerosis, enrolled in a pregnancy study. The CDR3 runs from the conserved cysteine through the conserved F or W. D genes are given only for firm matches. A row's size may be missing; if present it is once, few, many or a size class.

V gene,J gene,D gene,clone size,CDR3 DNA,CDR3 protein
TRBV7-9,TRBJ2-7,TRBD2,-,TGTGCCAGCAGCTCCGGACTAGCGGGAAATAACGAGCAGTACTTC,CASSSGLAGNNEQYF
TRBV7-2,TRBJ2-7,TRBD2,-,TGTGCCAGCAGCGGATCTAGCGGGAGCTCCTACGAGCAGTACTTC,CASSGSSGSSYEQYF
TRBV4-1,TRBJ2-2,TRBD1,-,TGCGCCAGCAGCCGTCCGGGACAGGGGAGGGAGACCGGGGAGCTGTTTTTT,CASSRPGQGRETGELFF
TRBV4-2,TRBJ1-2,-,-,TGTGCCAGCAGCCAAGGATCGAACAGGGAAGACGGCTATGGCTACACCTTC,CASSQGSNREDGYGYTF
TRBV19,TRBJ1-4,-,-,TGTGCCAGTAGTATAGTGTCCGGGGAAAAACTGTTTTTT,CASSIVSGEKLFF
TRBV30,TRBJ1-1,TRBD1,-,TGTGCCTCCAACCCCCCCGGAGGGACAGCGACTCATGAAGCTTTCTTT,CASNPPGGTATHEAFF
TRBV27,TRBJ1-1,-,-,TGTGCCAGCAGTCGGGGTGGCACTGAAGCTTTCTTT,CASSRGGTEAFF
TRBV10-3,TRBJ1-1,-,-,TGTGCCATCAGTGCGATACAGGGACCAAACACTGAAGCTTTCTTT,CAISAIQGPNTEAFF
TRBV6-6,TRBJ2-1,TRBD2,once,TGTGCCAGCAGTTTGGGACTAGCGGACAATGAGCAGTTCTTC,CASSLGLADNEQFF
TRBV19,TRBJ1-6,TRBD1,-,TGTGCCAGTAGCCCTCCCACAGGGGGCTTTCCACCCCTCCACTTT,CASSPPTGGFPPLHF
TRBV6-1,TRBJ1-6,-,few,TGTGCCAGCAGTGAAGTGAACAATTACGGGTCACCCCTCCACTTT,CASSEVNNYGSPLHF
TRBV6-5,TRBJ1-1,-,-,TGTGCCAGCAGTCCAAATCTACAGGTGAACACTGAAGCTTTCTTT,CASSPNLQVNTEAFF
TRBV5-4,TRBJ2-5,-,-,TGTGCCAGCAGCTTGGCCGGGGTGGAGACCCAGTACTTC,CASSLAGVETQYF
TRBV29-1,TRBJ1-5,-,once,TGCAGCGTTGTTCTCGCGGGTCTCCCCCCCCCAAATCAGCCCCAGCATTTT,CSVVLAGLPPPNQPQHF
TRBV28,TRBJ2-7,TRBD1,-,TGTGCCAGCAGTTTGGGACAGCTGCACGAGCAGTACTTC,CASSLGQLHEQYF
TRBV10-2,TRBJ2-1,-,-,TGCGCCAGCAGTGGGCAGGGACTCTCCTACAATGAGCAGTTCTTC,CASSGQGLSYNEQFF
TRBV11-1,TRBJ2-5,TRBD2,-,TGTGCCAGCAGCTTATGGACCCTCAGGGCGGGAGGCTCCCAAGAGACCCAGTACTTC,CASSLWTLRAGGSQETQYF
TRBV30,TRBJ2-2,-,-,TGTGCCTGCCTCCCCGGGACTCGGATGGAGCTGTTTTTT,CACLPGTRMELFF
TRBV7-2,TRBJ2-7,TRBD2,once,TGTGCCAGCAGCTTACCAGCGGGAGTTCACGAGCAGTACTTC,CASSLPAGVHEQYF
TRBV19,TRBJ1-5,-,-,TGTGCCAGTAGTATTTTAGACAATCTTAGCAATCAGCCCCAGCATTTT,CASSILDNLSNQPQHF
TRBV6-5,TRBJ1-5,-,-,TGTGCCAGCAGGAGAGGGTTCACTCAGCCCCAGCATTTT,CASRRGFTQPQHF
TRBV10-3,TRBJ1-1,-,few,TGTGCCATCAGTGAACAGGGCACTGAAGCTTTCTTT,CAISEQGTEAFF
TRBV6-5,TRBJ2-7,TRBD2,-,TGTGCCAGCAGCCGGGGGCTAGCGGGAGTCTACGAGCAGTACTTC,CASSRGLAGVYEQYF
TRBV19,TRBJ1-5,-,-,TGTGCCAGTACCGCGGGACTCCGTAGCAATCAGCCCCAGCATTTT,CASTAGLRSNQPQHF
TRBV10-3,TRBJ2-1,-,-,TGTGCCATCAGGGGCCAGCAAGGCCATGAGCAGTTCTTC,CAIRGQQGHEQFF
TRBV19,TRBJ2-6,-,-,TGTGCCAGCACTACGAACAGGTTTTTGCTCTCTGGGGCCAACGTCCTGACTTTC,CASTTNRFLLSGANVLTF